This TCR beta chain was sequenced in a study of blood T cell repertoires in COVID-19. The overall study: Sites across the United States, Italy and Spain contributed samples from acute and convalescent COVID-19. PBMCs, B-cell-depleted T cells, or T cells were the source of the cDNA or gDNA that made up the material.

This CDR3 is built from 15 residues. The ends were cut back, 2 bases at V and 2 bases at J, with 12 bases in the middle. In germline, CDR1 is MNHNY, CDR2 SVGAGI (reference sequence). The authors' processing: Estimated nucleated cell counts came from reference gene primer amplification. The data were produced by immunoSEQ multiplex PCR, yet TCRdb's version contains in-frame clones alone and is incomplete. For V, J and clone size, that table is used; D and trimming come from the DNA. The profile shows approximately 75,000 clones, about 79% of them singletons. The sequence derives from a woman in her forties or fifties with acute or convalescent COVID-19. Material for sequencing was peripheral blood. The J gene is TRBJ1-1, the V gene TRBV6-6; D unresolved. The chain's CDR3 is CASSYAVTPNTEAFF. The CDR3 coding sequence is TGTGCCAGCAGTTACGCGGTTACTCCTAACACTGAAGCTTTCTTT.